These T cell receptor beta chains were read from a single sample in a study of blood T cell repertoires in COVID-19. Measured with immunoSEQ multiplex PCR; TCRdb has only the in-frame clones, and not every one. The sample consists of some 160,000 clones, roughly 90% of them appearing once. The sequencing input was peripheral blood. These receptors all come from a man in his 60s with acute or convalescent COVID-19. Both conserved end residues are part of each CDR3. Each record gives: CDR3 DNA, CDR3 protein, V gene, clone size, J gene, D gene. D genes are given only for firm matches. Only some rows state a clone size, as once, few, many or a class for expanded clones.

TGCGCCAGCAGCCCGGGGGACAGGGGAGAGGAAAAACTGTTTTTT CASSPGDRGEEKLFF TRBV5-1 - TRBJ1-4 TRBD1
TGCAGTGCTAACAGGGGTCTTGAAGCTTTCTTT CSANRGLEAFF TRBV20-1 - TRBJ1-1 TRBD1
TGTGCCTGGAGAAGGACAGGGGTTGGCTACACCTTC CAWRRTGVGYTF TRBV30 - TRBJ1-2 TRBD1
TGTGCCAGCAGACTCGGGGGGGGTCGTGGGAACAATGAGCAGTTCTTC CASRLGGGRGNNEQFF TRBV11-1 few TRBJ2-1 TRBD2
TGTGCCAGCAGACGGGACAGGGCGGCGTCACATGAGCAGTTCTTC CASRRDRAASHEQFF TRBV11-2 - TRBJ2-1 TRBD1
TGTGCCTGGAAGGGGCTTGGAAACACCATATATTTT CAWKGLGNTIYF TRBV30 - TRBJ1-3 -
TGTGCCAGCAGCCCCAGTCTTGACAAGTCCTATGGCTACACCTTC CASSPSLDKSYGYTF TRBV5-4 - TRBJ1-2 -
TGTGCCAGCAGCTTAGCCCACGGGGACAAGAATCAGCCCCAGCATTTT CASSLAHGDKNQPQHF TRBV7-2 - TRBJ1-5 -
TGTGCCACCAGCAGAGATATCGAACAGGGGGTGAGGACTGAAGCTTTCTTT CATSRDIEQGVRTEAFF TRBV15 - TRBJ1-1 TRBD1
TGTGCCAGCAGCCTCACTTCTGGGGCAGCAAGCTCTGGAAACACCATATATTTT CASSLTSGAASSGNTIYF TRBV7-2 few TRBJ1-3 -
TGTGCCAGCCGTCGGACAGGGTTTGGTGAAAAACTGTTTTTT CASRRTGFGEKLFF TRBV2 few TRBJ1-4 TRBD1
TGTGCCAGCAGGCCGTACCAGAACAATGAGCAGTTCTTC CASRPYQNNEQFF TRBV27 - TRBJ2-1 -